This TCR beta chain was identified in a study of T cell responses to AZD1222 COVID-19 vaccine (dated by TCRdb to the early 2020s). Looking at the study overall: Because spike-specific TCR depth and breadth did not differ between the two schedules, AZD1222 recipients who got a second dose at roughly 4 weeks were pooled with those who got a second dose at roughly 12 weeks. TCR sequencing was performed for roughly 250 trial participants, of whom around 200 were given two doses of AZD1222 and around 25 were given two doses of MenACWY control vaccine. Trial participants were enrolled by age into subgroups of 18-55, 56-69 and 70-plus years, and around 140, 26 and 57 TCR-sequenced participants, respectively, were included in these subgroups.

V drops 6 bases and J drops 4 bases, leaving 12 bases in between. CDR1 and CDR2 (LGHNT, FRNRAP) derive from the germline V gene. From the cysteine through the phenylalanine, the CDR3 covers 13 amino acids. Left in the record is the CDR3 DNA by itself, 39 bases read in frame from the first base. Overall study results and their limits: In the small 56-69-year group, the increase in depth fell short of significance, most likely because of low power. Most participants were white British and females outnumbered males, and the authors suggested that clonal diversity may have been underestimated. Conclusions about previously exposed vaccinees are limited, since just 6 or 7 AZD1222 recipients were seropositive for SARS-CoV-2 at baseline. Spike-specific TCR breadth and depth rose significantly after two AZD1222 doses compared with day 0 and with MenACWY recipients. Because no day 14 peak-response samples were available, the repertoires could be characterized only after the peak T cell response. Reportedly, almost half of the unique spike-specific TCRs recognized epitopes lying outside the regions that are mutated in the B.1.351 and B.1.1.7 variants. Vaccine-associated CD4 TCRs spanned the whole spike protein, with dominant responses in regions 160-218 and 743-854.

The CDR3 regions of human TCRbeta chains were analyzed by immunosequencing. Under the source paper's analysis protocol: Repertoire TCRs were matched against a reference library of SARS-CoV-2-specific TCRs generated with the MIRA antigen-specificity platform. Breadth was defined as the fraction of unique TCRs that were SARS-CoV-2-associated. Depth was defined as the fraction of total T cells that were SARS-CoV-2-associated. Using the MIRA data, each spike-specific TCR was assigned both to the spike region to which the TCR was reactive and to a CD4 or CD8 class. Log10-transformed breadth and depth values were compared by one-way ANOVA with Sidak's multiple comparisons tests. TCRdb mirrors the immuneACCESS table, restricted to in-frame sequences. Some clones are absent from its copies; in checked studies, under half trace to an unresolved V gene, and the reason for the others is unknown. V and J calls and clone size are as listed in that table; D and trimming were resolved from the DNA. This sample is represented by about 120,000 clones; 80% to 90% of them were singletons. Roughly 2.4% of the sample rests with the top ten.

The meaning of the sample's time point label: baseline before first vaccination. Vaccinee samples came from UK trials COV001 and COV002, including a single-blind randomized controlled phase 2/3 trial of AZD1222 (ChAdOx1 nCoV-19) in healthy adults. For TCRbeta chain sequencing, PBMC samples were collected from trial participants at day 0 and at day 28 after the second dose. This clone was counted once. The antigen this receptor binds is unknown. The input lacks base qualities; no much larger clone sits a single base away. This clonotype originated in an adult in good health. The sample was peripheral blood, taken on day 0 of AZD1222 vaccination. The rearranged chain carries TRBV12-5 and TRBJ2-5; the D region possibly corresponds to TRBD1 (5 bases align). The CDR3 protein: CASGPPQGETQYF. The sequenced DNA is TGTGCTAGTGGCCCCCCGCAGGGAGAGACCCAGTACTTC.